This entry lists 28 T cell receptor beta chains sequenced from one sample in a study of T cell responses to AZD1222 COVID-19 vaccine. Libraries were prepared by immunoSEQ multiplex PCR; TCRdb keeps only in-frame clonotypes and omits some of them. The data contain roughly 150,000 clones, about 94% of them singletons. The sample consisted of peripheral blood, taken on day 0 of AZD1222 vaccination. The source of these receptors is an adult in good health.

The V call is TRBV30, the J call TRBJ1-4, with D unclear. This CDR3 spans 14 amino acids. Per germline, CDR1 GTSNPN and CDR2 SVGIG (reference sequence). Trimming shortened V by 0 bases and J by 6 bases, and 11 bases separated the two germline ends. CDR3 protein: CAWSVLSGDEKLFF. Here the CDR3 DNA reads TGTGCCTGGAGTGTTTTGTCCGGAGATGAAAAACTGTTTTTT. Full variable domain (outside the CDR3, taken from reference TRBV30 and TRBJ1-4): SQTIHQWPATLVQPVGSPLSLECTVEGTSNPNLYWYRQAAGRGLQLLFYSVGIGQISSEVPQNLSASRPQDRQFILSSKKLLLSDSGFYLCAWSVLSGDEKLFFGSGTQLSVL.

The chain is built from TRBV10-1 and TRBJ2-3, with D perhaps matching TRBD1 or TRBD2 (5 bases each). The V gene lost 1 base and the J gene lost 8 bases, with 10 bases spanning the gap. CDR1 is WNHNN and CDR2 is SYGVQD in the germline V gene (reference sequence). The CDR3 runs to 13 residues. The CDR3 loop is CASSEYRDRTQYF. DNA of the CDR3: TGCGCCAGCAGTGAGTACCGGGACCGTACGCAGTATTTT.

This clone has just a few counts. The chain employs TRBV28 and TRBJ1-1; 8 positions match TRBD1. Germline CDR1 and CDR2: MDHEN and SYDVKM. The CDR3 runs 15 residues. The ends lost 6 bases at V and 6 bases at J; junction bases unmatched: 12. CDR3 residues: CASRNRRTGISEAFF. The CDR3 region has the DNA TGTGCCAGCAGAAACCGAAGGACAGGGATATCTGAAGCTTTCTTT.

This clone occurred once. The V and J genes are TRBV7-2 and TRBJ2-7; 8 nucleotides line up with TRBD1. The CDR3 loop spans 15 amino acids. Trimming took 3 bases from V and 5 from J; bases not matched to a gene: 9. Looked up from germline, CDR1 is SGHTA and CDR2 is FQGNSA. Here the CDR3 reads CASSFRQGSWDEQYF. DNA for the CDR3: TGTGCCAGCAGCTTCCGACAGGGGAGCTGGGACGAGCAGTACTTC.

In regard to this clone: One end of the junction varies from germline; a read error may be responsible. The V and J genes are TRBV2 and TRBJ2-1; possible D gene TRBD2, 6 bases. Germline V gene data show CDR1 as SNHLY and CDR2 as FYNNEI. CDR3 length: 12 residues. In DNA, the CDR3 is TGTGCCAGCAGTGACCGTAGCGGCCAAAGGATCTTC. The encoded protein is CASSDRSGQRIF.

This chain joins TRBV6-2 or TRBV6-3 and TRBJ1-2, with D hard to call. Between the trimmed V and J ends, which lost 0 bases and 5 bases, there was a span of 4 bases. This CDR3 has 12 residues. The germline CDR1 and CDR2 sequences are MNHEY and SVGEGT. The CDR3 sequence is CASSYSTYGYTF. In nucleotides, the CDR3 is TGTGCCAGCAGTTACTCGACGTATGGCTACACCTTC.

The chain recombines TRBV29-1 with TRBJ2-7, with D perhaps matching TRBD1 or TRBD2 (5 bases each). The germline V and J ends were trimmed by 4 bases and 3 bases, with 13 bases remaining between them. The CDR3 spans 13 residues. Germline V gene data show CDR1 as SQVTM and CDR2 as ANQGSEA. In DNA, the CDR3 is TGCAGCGTTGTGAGGGGCGGGTTCTACGAGCAGTACTTC. Its protein is CSVVRGGFYEQYF.

This clone has a handful of counts. The chain links TRBV7-6 to TRBJ1-6, with D possibly matching TRBD1 (5 bases). The germline V and J ends were trimmed by 5 bases and 9 bases, with 17 bases remaining between them. The CDR3 length is 15 residues. Germline V gives CDR1 SGHVS, CDR2 FNYEAQ. In nucleotides, the CDR3 is TGTGCCAGCAGCCCGAGAGAGGGGTTCATTTCACCCCTCCACTTT. This gives the protein CASSPREGFISPLHF.

CDR3 sequence (DNA): TGTGCCAGCAGCCTAGGGGGTCTAGGTGGAAACACCATATATTTT. This codes for CASSLGGLGGNTIYF. The chain has TRBV9 and TRBJ1-3; D perhaps matches TRBD1 (6 bases). Germline assignment: CDR1 SGDLS and CDR2 YYNGEE. The CDR3 length is 15 residues. V dropped 4 bases and J dropped 3 bases, with 14 bases sitting between them.

The chain links TRBV19 to TRBJ1-1, with D possibly matching TRBD1 (6 bases). Per germline, CDR1 LNHDA and CDR2 SQIVND (reference sequence). CDR3 length equals 14 residues. The V end was cut by 6 bases, the J end by 5 bases, with 16 bases between. In nucleotides, the CDR3 is TGTGCCAGTAGACCGTGGGGGCCCGGGACTGAAGCTTTCTTT. Its protein is CASRPWGPGTEAFF.

The V gene is TRBV12-3 or TRBV12-4, the J gene TRBJ1-3, with D unclear. The V end lost 5 bases, the J end lost 0 bases, and 5 bases lay between the germline ends. The CDR3 length is 13 residues. The CDR3 DNA reads as TGTGCCAGCAGTCGGTACTCTGGAAACACCATATATTTT. As protein: CASSRYSGNTIYF.

The chain is built from TRBV9 and TRBJ2-1, with 9 bases that match TRBD2. Germline V CDR1 and CDR2: SGDLS, YYNGEE. Trimming took 6 bases from V and 9 from J; bases not matched to a gene: 16. The CDR3 runs to 16 residues. In nucleotides, the CDR3 is TGTGCCAGCACCACCCAGGCGGGCGGGAGGGCCGTTGAGCAGTTCTTC. Its protein is CASTTQAGGRAVEQFF. Using reference TRBV9 and TRBJ2-1 for the parts outside the CDR3, the full variable domain is DSGVTQTPKHLITATGQRVTLRCSPRSGDLSVYWYQQSLDQGLQFLIQYYNGEERAKGNILERFSAQQFPDLHSELNLSSLELGDSALYFCASTTQAGGRAVEQFFGPGTRLTVL.

The chain uses TRBV28 and TRBJ1-6; no firm D call. V lost 2 bases, J lost 9 bases, and 14 bases lay in between. CDR1 is MDHEN, CDR2 SYDVKM, per germline. This CDR3 is built from 15 residues. The chain's CDR3 is CASSLPAGIGSPLHF. As DNA, the CDR3 is TGTGCCAGCAGTTTACCGGCGGGCATCGGTTCACCCCTCCACTTT.

V is TRBV5-4 and J is TRBJ1-2, with no clear D. This CDR3 spans 13 amino acids. V was pared by 6 bases and J by 5 bases, with 14 bases between. Germline CDR1 SGHNT, CDR2 YYREEE (reference sequence). The chain's CDR3 is CASTDAERYGYTF. The CDR3 coding sequence is TGTGCCAGCACGGACGCCGAGAGGTATGGCTACACCTTC.

The table lists this clone with a count of one. The chain links TRBV18 to TRBJ2-2, with TRBD2 identical over 12 bases. Germline V lookup: CDR1 KGHSH, CDR2 LQKENI. The CDR3 totals 16 residues. Trimming removed 6 bases from V and 5 bases from J; junction bases left unmatched: 7. In DNA form, the CDR3 reads TGTGCCAGCTCGGCGACTAGCGGGAGACATACCGGGGAGCTGTTTTTT. It codes for CASSATSGRHTGELFF.

This chain links TRBV27 with TRBJ1-1, with unresolved D. The V end was cut by 3 bases, the J end by 1 base, with 9 bases between. Germline V gives CDR1 MNHEY, CDR2 SMNVEV (reference sequence). The CDR3 sequence is 14 residues long. CDR3 in amino acids: CASSFAVKNTEAFF. The CDR3 nucleotides are TGTGCCAGCAGTTTCGCAGTTAAGAACACTGAAGCTTTCTTT.

The CDR3 DNA reads TGTGCCAGCAGGCCAACTAGCGGGGTTTCCTACAATGAGCAGTTCTTC. Protein: CASRPTSGVSYNEQFF. The rearrangement joins TRBV27 to TRBJ2-1; 10 nucleotides match TRBD2. After removal of 6 bases from V and 1 base from J, the junction contained 6 bases not matched to a gene. CDR1 MNHEY and CDR2 SMNVEV come from the germline V gene (reference sequence). The length of the CDR3 is 16 residues.

This clone is a singleton in its sample. V is TRBV28 and J is TRBJ2-3; D is unclear. The CDR3 runs 11 residues. CDR1 and CDR2 (germline): MDHEN, SYDVKM. The germline V and J ends were trimmed by 3 bases and 4 bases, with 2 bases remaining between them. The CDR3 DNA reads as TGTGCCAGCAGTTTGGCAGATACGCAGTATTTT. Its translation is CASSLADTQYF.

Here the CDR3 reads CASSFWRNQPQHF. In DNA, the CDR3 is TGTGCCAGCAGTTTCTGGAGAAATCAGCCCCAGCATTTT. V usage is TRBV28 and J usage is TRBJ1-5; D gene unclear. V shed 3 bases and J shed 4 bases, with 7 bases lying between them. CDR3 length equals 13 residues. The V gene's germline CDR1 is MDHEN and CDR2 SYDVKM.

For this clone: Other DNA sequences of this sample code for an identical CDR3. The genes are TRBV10-3 and TRBJ1-2, with 8 bases that match TRBD1. CDR1 is ENHRY, CDR2 SYGVKD, per germline. V shed 4 bases, J shed 2 bases, and the junction held 0 bases outside the gene matches. The CDR3 consists of 13 residues. Here the CDR3 reads CAISGDRNYGYTF. CDR3 coding DNA: TGTGCCATCAGTGGGGACAGGAACTATGGCTACACCTTC.

V usage is TRBV19 and J usage is TRBJ2-7, with 8 positions matching TRBD2. This CDR3 is built from 14 residues. Germline CDR1 reads LNHDA; CDR2 reads SQIVND (reference sequence). The junction had 5 bases not matched to a gene; V was cut back by 1 base and J by 6 bases. The CDR3, as DNA: TGTGCCAGTAGTATAGGCGGACTAGCTGGCGAGCAGTACTTC. Its translation: CASSIGGLAGEQYF.

The chain recombines TRBV10-3 with TRBJ2-5; D is possibly TRBD1 or TRBD2 (5 bases each). The CDR3 covers 15 residues. Germline CDR1 is ENHRY and CDR2 is SYGVKD. Trimming cost V 3 bases and J 4 bases, with 15 bases left between them. The CDR3 sequence is CAISDGQGDGETQYF. In nucleotides, the CDR3 is TGTGCCATCAGTGACGGGCAGGGAGACGGAGAGACCCAGTACTTC.

The CDR3 here is CASSDSRGYTF. As DNA, the CDR3 is TGTGCCAGCAGCGATTCTAGAGGCTACACCTTC. The genes are TRBV28 and TRBJ1-2; D is uncertain. V dropped 6 bases and J dropped 8 bases, with 10 bases sitting between them. CDR1 and CDR2 from the germline V gene are MDHEN and SYDVKM. The CDR3 has 11 amino acids.

CDR3 DNA: TGTGCCAGCAGTGAAGTTTGGGGGCGCGATCAGCCCCAGCATTTT. This encodes CASSEVWGRDQPQHF. The J gene is TRBJ1-5, the V gene TRBV6-1; TRBD1 is a possible D gene (6 bases). The germline gives CDR1 MNHNS, CDR2 SASEGT. With 1 base removed from V and 5 bases from J, the gap between germline ends came to 12 bases. The CDR3 extends over 15 amino acids.

V gene TRBV19 combines with J gene TRBJ1-1; D not resolved. The CDR3 is 12 amino acids. Germline V lookup: CDR1 LNHDA, CDR2 SQIVND (reference sequence). The V and J ends lost 10 bases and 4 bases respectively, with 13 bases between them. The CDR3 DNA reads as TGTGCCACTTGGGGTCGGGGCACTGAAGCTTTCTTT. Translating gives CATWGRGTEAFF.

This clone was counted a single time. This sequence joins TRBV28 and TRBJ1-2; D not certain. Germline V gene lookup returns CDR1 MDHEN and CDR2 SYDVKM. CDR3 length: 13 residues. Trimming cost V 7 bases and J 5 bases, with 14 bases left between them. CDR3 DNA sequence: TGTGCCAGCAACTACCCCGGAAATTATGGCTACACCTTC. Its translation is CASNYPGNYGYTF.

The chain has TRBV5-1 and TRBJ2-3; D unresolved. The CDR3 runs to 12 residues. V lost 4 bases to trimming and J lost 6 bases, with 9 bases between them. CDR1 is SGHRS and CDR2 is YFSETQ in the germline V gene. The CDR3 reads CASSPQVDTQYF. Here the CDR3 DNA reads TGCGCCAGCAGCCCCCAGGTGGATACGCAGTATTTT.

This sequence joins TRBV7-2 and TRBJ1-2, with D possibly being TRBD1 (5 bases). The CDR3 totals 15 residues. Germline CDR1 and CDR2: SGHTA and FQGNSA. V lost 1 base, J lost 6 bases, and 15 bases lay in between. The DNA of the CDR3 is TGTGCCAGCAGCTTAGGGTGGTTGGTGGGGGATGGCTACACCTTC. Its translation is CASSLGWLVGDGYTF.